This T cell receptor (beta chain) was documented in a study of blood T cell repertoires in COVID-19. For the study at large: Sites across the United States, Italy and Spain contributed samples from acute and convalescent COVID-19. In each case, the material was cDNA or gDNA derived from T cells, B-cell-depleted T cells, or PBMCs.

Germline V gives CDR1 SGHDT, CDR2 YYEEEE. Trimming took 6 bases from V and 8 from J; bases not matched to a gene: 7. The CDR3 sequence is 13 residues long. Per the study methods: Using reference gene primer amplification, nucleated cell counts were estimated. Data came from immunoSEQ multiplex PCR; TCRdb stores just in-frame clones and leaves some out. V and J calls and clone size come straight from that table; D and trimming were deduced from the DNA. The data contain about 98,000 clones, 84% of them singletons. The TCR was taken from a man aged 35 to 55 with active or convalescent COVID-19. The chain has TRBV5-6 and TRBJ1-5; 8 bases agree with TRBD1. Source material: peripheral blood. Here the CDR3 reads CASNGQGGEPQHF. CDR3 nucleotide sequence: TGTGCCAGCAACGGACAGGGTGGGGAGCCCCAGCATTTT.